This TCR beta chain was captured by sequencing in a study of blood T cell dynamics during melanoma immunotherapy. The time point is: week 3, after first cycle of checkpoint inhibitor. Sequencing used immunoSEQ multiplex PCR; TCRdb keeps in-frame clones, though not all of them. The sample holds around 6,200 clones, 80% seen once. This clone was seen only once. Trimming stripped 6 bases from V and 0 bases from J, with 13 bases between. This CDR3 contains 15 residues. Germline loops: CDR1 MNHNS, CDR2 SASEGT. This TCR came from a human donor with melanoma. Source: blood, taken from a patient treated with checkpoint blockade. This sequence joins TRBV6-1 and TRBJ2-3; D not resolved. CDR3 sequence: CASRRASPSTDTQYF. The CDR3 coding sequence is TGTGCCAGCAGAAGGGCCTCCCCAAGCACAGATACGCAGTATTTT.